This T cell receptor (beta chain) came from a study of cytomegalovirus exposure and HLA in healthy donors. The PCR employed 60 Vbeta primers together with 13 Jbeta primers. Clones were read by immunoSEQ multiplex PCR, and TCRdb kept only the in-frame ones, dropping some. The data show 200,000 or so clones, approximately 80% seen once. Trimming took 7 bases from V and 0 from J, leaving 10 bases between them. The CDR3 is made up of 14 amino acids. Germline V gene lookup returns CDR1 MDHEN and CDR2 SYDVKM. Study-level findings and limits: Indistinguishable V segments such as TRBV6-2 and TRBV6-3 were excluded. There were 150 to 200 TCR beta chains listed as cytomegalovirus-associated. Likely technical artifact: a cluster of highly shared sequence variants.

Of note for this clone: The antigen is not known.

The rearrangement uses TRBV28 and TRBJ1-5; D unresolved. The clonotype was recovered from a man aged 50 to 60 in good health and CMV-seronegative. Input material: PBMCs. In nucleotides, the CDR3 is TGTGCCAGCATTGAAGTCTATAGCAATCAGCCCCAGCATTTT. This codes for CASIEVYSNQPQHF.